This is a list of T cell receptor beta chains from one sample in a study of T cell repertoires in cytomegalovirus infection. A single record per CDR3 protein comes from TCRdb applying MiXCR to the reads. The data contain 750,000 to 900,000 distinct CDR3 sequences, 29% of them singletons. These TCRs are of unknown antigen specificity. The source was cultured CD8+ T cells from PBMCs, collected from culture after CMV antigen stimulation. These receptors came from a human donor in good health (CMV status not recorded). Some clones in this sample may be carry-over from other donors' samples. Each CDR3 is given with its conserved first and last residue.

v_call cdr3_aa
TRBV7-9 CASSPGDIYGYTF
TRBV27 CASRQGWVGDTQYF
TRBV4-3 CASSQESRAGRYTF
TRBV5-4 CASSWGAPVITEAFF
TRBV19 CASSIGLAGIPGELFF
TRBV10-3 CAILSGGPGEQYF
TRBV6-6 CASSYGTNNEQFF
TRBV7-2 CASSLNGLLDTQYF
TRBV7-7 CASSRGGPQGHTQYF
TRBV6-5 CASSSVVGQGYNEQFF
TRBV4-3 CASSQAFTNTQYF
TRBV12-3/TRBV12-4 CASSLSSIGELFF
TRBV20-1 CSARPQIPTSDTQYF
TRBV12-3/TRBV12-4 CASSLPAGREDTGELFF
TRBV15 CATSRESPGTGGDGYTF
TRBV9 CASSVAGRGYYNEQFF
TRBV27 CASSLTGGAATGELFF
TRBV5-1 CASSSPDNEKLFF
TRBV7-6 CASSSPRRGGTDTQYF
TRBV12-3/TRBV12-4 CASSDGGRSQPQHF
TRBV7-8 CASISYSYNEQFF
TRBV7-6 CASSLESGVHSYTF
TRBV6-5 CASSYSIYAGGEGADTQYF
TRBV5-6 CASSFRQFNRGYTF
TRBV2 CASTADSANTEAFF
TRBV7-9 CASMELAKNIQYF
TRBV7-8 CASSSSDINYGYTF
TRBV24-1 CATSDQGAWDTQYF
TRBV6-6 CASSYLQGMNTEAFF
TRBV20-1 CSAPLGGTEAFF
TRBV7-9 CASSPGQGWDYNEQFF
TRBV7-6 CASSPRDMNTEAFF
TRBV4-1 CASSQLAGGSIGDTQYF
TRBV28 CASSSERGRETQYF
TRBV7-2 CASSPRQGVAEKLFF
TRBV5-1 CASSLEVTGYSPLHF
TRBV6-5 CASSYSGPSETQYF
TRBV27 CASSLTGSAIYSPLHF
TRBV7-8 CASIDRLKGMNTEAFF
TRBV12-3/TRBV12-4 CASSLWDSRKGNQPQHF
TRBV27 CASSFRRQYLSTDTQYF
TRBV7-9 CASSLGPTGELIYGYTF
TRBV4-1 CASSQGQRNQPQHF
TRBV5-6 CASKDRGDIMTEAFF
TRBV6-2/TRBV6-3 CASRHDWRGNQPQHF
TRBV5-4 CASTPWGLNYGYTF
TRBV7-6 CASSLWEQGRNEQFF
TRBV4-1 CASSHVTSGSTDTQYF
TRBV9 CASSADQGGQYYQETQYF